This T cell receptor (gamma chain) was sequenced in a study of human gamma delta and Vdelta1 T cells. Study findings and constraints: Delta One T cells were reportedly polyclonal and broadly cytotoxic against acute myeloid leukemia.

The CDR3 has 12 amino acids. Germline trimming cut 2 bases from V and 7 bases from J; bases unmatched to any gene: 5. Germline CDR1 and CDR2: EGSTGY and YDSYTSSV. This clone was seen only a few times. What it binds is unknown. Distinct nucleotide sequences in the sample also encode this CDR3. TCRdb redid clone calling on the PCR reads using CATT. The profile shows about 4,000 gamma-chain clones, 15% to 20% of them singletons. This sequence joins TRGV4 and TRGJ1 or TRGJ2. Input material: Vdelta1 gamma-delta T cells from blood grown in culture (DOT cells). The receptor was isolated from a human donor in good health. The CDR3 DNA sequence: TGTGCCACCTGGGATGTGGGATATAAGAAACTCTTT. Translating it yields CATWDVGYKKLF.